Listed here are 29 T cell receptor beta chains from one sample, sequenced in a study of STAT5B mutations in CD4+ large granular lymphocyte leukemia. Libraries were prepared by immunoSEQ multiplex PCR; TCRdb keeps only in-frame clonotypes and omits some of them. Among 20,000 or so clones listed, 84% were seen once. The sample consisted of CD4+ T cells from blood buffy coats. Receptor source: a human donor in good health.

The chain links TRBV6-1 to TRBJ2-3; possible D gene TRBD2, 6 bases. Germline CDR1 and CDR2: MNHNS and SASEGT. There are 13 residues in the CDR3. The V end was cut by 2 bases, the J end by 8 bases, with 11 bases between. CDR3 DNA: TGTGCCAGCAGTGAATTTGAAGCGGGTACGCAGTATTTT. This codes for CASSEFEAGTQYF.

The CDR3 DNA reads TGTGCCAGCAGTGAAGACCGGCGTCCCACAGATACGCAGTATTTT. It specifies CASSEDRRPTDTQYF. This chain links TRBV2 with TRBJ2-3, with unresolved D. CDR1 and CDR2 from the germline V gene are SNHLY and FYNNEI. The CDR3 has 15 amino acids. V gave up 1 base and J gave up 2 bases, with 10 bases separating them.

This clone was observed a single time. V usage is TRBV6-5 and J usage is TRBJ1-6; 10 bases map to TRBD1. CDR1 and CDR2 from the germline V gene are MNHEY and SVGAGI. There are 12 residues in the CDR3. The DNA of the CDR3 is TGTCTCACCGGGACAGGGGATTCACCCCTCCACTTT. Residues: CLTGTGDSPLHF.

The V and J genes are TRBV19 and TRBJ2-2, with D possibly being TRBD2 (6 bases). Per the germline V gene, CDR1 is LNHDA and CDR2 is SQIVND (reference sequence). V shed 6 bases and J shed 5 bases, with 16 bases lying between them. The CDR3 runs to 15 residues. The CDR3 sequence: CASSPLATLTGELFF. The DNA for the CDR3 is TGTGCCAGTAGCCCCCTAGCGACCTTGACCGGGGAGCTGTTTTTT.

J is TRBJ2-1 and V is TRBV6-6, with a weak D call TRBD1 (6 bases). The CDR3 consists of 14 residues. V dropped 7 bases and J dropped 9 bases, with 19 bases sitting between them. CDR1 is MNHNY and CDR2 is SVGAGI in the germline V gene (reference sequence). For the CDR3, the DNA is TGTGCCAGCACCAACCCCACCGGGACAAGTGAGCAGTTCTTC. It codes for CASTNPTGTSEQFF.

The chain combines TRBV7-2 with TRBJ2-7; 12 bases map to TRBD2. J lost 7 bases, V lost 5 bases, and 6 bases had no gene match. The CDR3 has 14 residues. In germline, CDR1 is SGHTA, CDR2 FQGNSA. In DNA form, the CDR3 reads TGTGCCAGCAGCCGGACTAGCGGGATCGGGGAGCAGTACTTC. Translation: CASSRTSGIGEQYF.

The chain's CDR3 is CASSVEQRTEAFF. The CDR3 DNA reads as TGTGCCAGCAGCGTAGAGCAGAGAACTGAAGCTTTCTTT. J is TRBJ1-1 and V is TRBV9; D not resolved. CDR1 and CDR2 (germline): SGDLS, YYNGEE. Trimming shortened V by 0 bases and J by 5 bases, and 8 bases separated the two germline ends. The CDR3 is made up of 13 amino acids.

The CDR3 region is CASSLARGQSYEQYF. CDR3 sequence (DNA): TGTGCCAGCAGCTTAGCTCGGGGACAGAGTTACGAGCAGTACTTC. This rearrangement joins TRBV7-9 to TRBJ2-7; 7 bases fit TRBD1. CDR3 size: 15 residues. From germline, CDR1 is SEHNR and CDR2 FQNEAQ (reference sequence). The ends lost 0 bases at V and 4 bases at J; junction bases unmatched: 6.

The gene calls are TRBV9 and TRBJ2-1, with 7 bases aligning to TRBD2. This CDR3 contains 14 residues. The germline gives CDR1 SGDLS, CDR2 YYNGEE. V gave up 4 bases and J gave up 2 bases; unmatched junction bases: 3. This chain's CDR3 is CASSRDYTYNEQFF. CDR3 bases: TGTGCCAGCAGCCGGGACTATACCTACAATGAGCAGTTCTTC. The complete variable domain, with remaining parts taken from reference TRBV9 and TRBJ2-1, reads DSGVTQTPKHLITATGQRVTLRCSPRSGDLSVYWYQQSLDQGLQFLIQYYNGEERAKGNILERFSAQQFPDLHSELNLSSLELGDSALYFCASSRDYTYNEQFFGPGTRLTVL.

The CDR3 reads CASSQASDQYF. The CDR3 DNA reads as TGTGCCAGCAGCCAAGCTAGCGACCAGTACTTC. The chain recombines TRBV14 with TRBJ2-5, with D tentatively TRBD2 (6 bases). CDR3 length: 11 residues. The germline V and J ends were trimmed by 1 base and 10 bases, with 7 bases remaining between them. Germline CDR1 is SGHDN and CDR2 is FVKESK.

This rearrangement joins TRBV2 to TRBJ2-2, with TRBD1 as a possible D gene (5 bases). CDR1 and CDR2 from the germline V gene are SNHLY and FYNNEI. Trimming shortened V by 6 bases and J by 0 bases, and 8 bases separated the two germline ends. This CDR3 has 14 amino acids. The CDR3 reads CASRGQANTGELFF. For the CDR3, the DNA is TGTGCCAGCAGAGGACAAGCGAACACCGGGGAGCTGTTTTTT.

CDR3 sequence (DNA): TGTGCCATCAGTGAGTCGCTAGCGGGAGGCTACGAGCAGTACTTC. Residues: CAISESLAGGYEQYF. The chain has TRBV10-3 and TRBJ2-7; 11 bases align to TRBD2. The CDR3 is made up of 15 amino acids. In germline, CDR1 is ENHRY, CDR2 SYGVKD. V shed 0 bases and J 3 bases; nucleotides not matched to a gene: 1.

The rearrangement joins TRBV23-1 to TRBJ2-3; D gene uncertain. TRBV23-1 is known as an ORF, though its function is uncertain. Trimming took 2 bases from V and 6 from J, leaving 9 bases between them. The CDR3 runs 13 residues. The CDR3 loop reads CASSQGYLDTQYF. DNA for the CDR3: TGCGCCAGCAGTCAAGGCTATCTGGATACGCAGTATTTT.

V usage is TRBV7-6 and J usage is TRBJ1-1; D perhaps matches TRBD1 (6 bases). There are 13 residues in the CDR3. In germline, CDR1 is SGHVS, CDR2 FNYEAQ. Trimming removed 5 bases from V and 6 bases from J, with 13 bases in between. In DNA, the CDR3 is TGTGCCAGCAGCCGCGGGACATCCGCTGAAGCTTTCTTT. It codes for CASSRGTSAEAFF.

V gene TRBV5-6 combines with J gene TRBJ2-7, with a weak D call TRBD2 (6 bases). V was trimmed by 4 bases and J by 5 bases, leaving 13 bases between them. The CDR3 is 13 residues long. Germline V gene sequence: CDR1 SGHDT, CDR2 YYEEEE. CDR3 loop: CASSIPGGDEQYF. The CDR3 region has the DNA TGTGCCAGCAGCATTCCCGGGGGAGACGAGCAGTACTTC.

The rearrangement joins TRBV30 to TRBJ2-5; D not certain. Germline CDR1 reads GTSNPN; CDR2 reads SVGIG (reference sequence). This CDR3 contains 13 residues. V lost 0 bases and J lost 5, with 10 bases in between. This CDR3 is CAWSVGSYETQYF. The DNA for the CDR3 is TGTGCCTGGAGTGTCGGAAGCTACGAGACCCAGTACTTC.

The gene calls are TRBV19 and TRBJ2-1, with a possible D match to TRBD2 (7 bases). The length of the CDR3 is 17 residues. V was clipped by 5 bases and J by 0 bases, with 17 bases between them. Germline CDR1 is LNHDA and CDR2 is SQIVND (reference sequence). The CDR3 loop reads CASSPRRGAGSYNEQFF. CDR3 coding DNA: TGTGCCAGTAGTCCCCGACGGGGGGCTGGCTCCTACAATGAGCAGTTCTTC.

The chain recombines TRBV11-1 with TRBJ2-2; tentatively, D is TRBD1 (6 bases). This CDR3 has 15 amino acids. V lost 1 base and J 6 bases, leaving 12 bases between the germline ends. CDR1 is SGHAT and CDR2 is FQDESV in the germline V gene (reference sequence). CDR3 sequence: CASSLEGQGSGELFF. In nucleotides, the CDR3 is TGTGCCAGCAGCTTAGAAGGGCAGGGGTCCGGGGAGCTGTTTTTT.

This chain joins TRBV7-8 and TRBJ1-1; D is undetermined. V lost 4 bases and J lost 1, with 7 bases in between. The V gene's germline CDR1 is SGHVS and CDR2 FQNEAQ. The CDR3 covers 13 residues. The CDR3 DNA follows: TGTGCCAGCAGCTGGGGTAGGAACACTGAAGCTTTCTTT. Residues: CASSWGRNTEAFF. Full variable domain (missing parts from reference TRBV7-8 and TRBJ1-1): GAGVSQSPRYKVAKRGQDVALRCDPISGHVSLFWYQQALGQGPEFLTYFQNEAQLDKSGLPSDRFFAERPEGSVSTLKIQRTQQEDSAVYLCASSWGRNTEAFFGQGTRLTVV.

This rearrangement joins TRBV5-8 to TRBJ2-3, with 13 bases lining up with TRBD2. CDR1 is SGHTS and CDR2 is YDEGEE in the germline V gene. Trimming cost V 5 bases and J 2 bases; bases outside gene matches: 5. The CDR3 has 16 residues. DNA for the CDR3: TGTGCCAGCAGTCTGGGACTAGCGGGACCCACAGATACGCAGTATTTT. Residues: CASSLGLAGPTDTQYF.

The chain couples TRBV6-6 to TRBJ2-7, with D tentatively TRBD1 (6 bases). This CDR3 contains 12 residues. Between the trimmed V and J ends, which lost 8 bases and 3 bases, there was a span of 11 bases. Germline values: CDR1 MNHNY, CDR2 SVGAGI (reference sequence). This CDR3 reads CASGTQLYEQYF. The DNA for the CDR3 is TGTGCCAGCGGGACACAACTCTACGAGCAGTACTTC.

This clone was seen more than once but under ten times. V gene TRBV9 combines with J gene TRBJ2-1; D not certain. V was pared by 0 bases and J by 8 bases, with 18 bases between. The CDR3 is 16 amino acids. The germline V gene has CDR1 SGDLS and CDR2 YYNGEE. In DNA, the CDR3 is TGTGCCAGCAGCGTAGCTACACACGTAACCCCCCATGAGCAGTTCTTC. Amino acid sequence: CASSVATHVTPHEQFF.

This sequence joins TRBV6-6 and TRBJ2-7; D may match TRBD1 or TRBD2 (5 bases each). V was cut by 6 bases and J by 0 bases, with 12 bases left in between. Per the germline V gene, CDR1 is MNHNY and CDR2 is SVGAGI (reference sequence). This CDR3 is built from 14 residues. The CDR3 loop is CASRPRDGSYEQYF. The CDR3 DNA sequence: TGTGCCAGCAGACCCCGGGACGGCTCCTACGAGCAGTACTTC.

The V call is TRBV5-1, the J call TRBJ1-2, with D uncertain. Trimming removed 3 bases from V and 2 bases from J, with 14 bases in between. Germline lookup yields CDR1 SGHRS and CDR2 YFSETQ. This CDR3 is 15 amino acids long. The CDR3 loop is CASSSVGGTNYGYTF. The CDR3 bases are TGCGCCAGCAGCTCCGTTGGTGGCACAAACTATGGCTACACCTTC.

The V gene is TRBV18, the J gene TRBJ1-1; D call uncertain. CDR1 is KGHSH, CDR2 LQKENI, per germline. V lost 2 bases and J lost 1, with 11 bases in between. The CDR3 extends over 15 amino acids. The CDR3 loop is CASSPRKTGNTEAFF. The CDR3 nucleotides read TGTGCCAGCTCACCAAGGAAAACGGGGAACACTGAAGCTTTCTTT.

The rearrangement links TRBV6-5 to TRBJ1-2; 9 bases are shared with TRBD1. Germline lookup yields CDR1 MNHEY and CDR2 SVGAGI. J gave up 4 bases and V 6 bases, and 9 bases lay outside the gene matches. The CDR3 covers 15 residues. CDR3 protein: CASRGQGVNGYGYTF. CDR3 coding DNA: TGTGCCAGCAGGGGACAGGGAGTTAATGGCTATGGCTACACCTTC.

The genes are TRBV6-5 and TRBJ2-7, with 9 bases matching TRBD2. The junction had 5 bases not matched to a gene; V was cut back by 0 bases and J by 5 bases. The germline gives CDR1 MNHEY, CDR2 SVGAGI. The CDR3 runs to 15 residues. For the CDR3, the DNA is TGTGCCAGCAGTTACTCCGGGACTAGCTTCAACGAGCAGTACTTC. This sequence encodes CASSYSGTSFNEQYF.

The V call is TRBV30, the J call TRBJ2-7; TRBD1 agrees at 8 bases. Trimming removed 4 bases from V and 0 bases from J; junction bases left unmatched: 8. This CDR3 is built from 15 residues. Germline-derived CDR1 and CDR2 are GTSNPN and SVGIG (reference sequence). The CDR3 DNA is TGTGCCTGGACCCCATGGGACAGGCGCTCCTACGAGCAGTACTTC. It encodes CAWTPWDRRSYEQYF.

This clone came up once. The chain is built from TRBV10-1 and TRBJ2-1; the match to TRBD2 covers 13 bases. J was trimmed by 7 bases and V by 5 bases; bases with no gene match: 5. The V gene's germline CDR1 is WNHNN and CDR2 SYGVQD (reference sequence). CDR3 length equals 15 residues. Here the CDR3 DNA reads TGCGCCAGCAGTTCTGGGACTAGCGGGAAGAATGAGCAGTTCTTC. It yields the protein CASSSGTSGKNEQFF.